These 4 T cell receptor beta chains share one sample of origin, sequenced in a study of memory CD8 T cells in hepatitis C reinfection (dated by TCRdb to the late 2010s). Library creation used the immunoSEQ multiplex PCR assay. Not all clones reach the TCRdb copy of this immuneACCESS table, which keeps in-frame sequences only. Checked studies attribute under half of the gap to unresolved V genes and leave the rest unexplained. The sample contains 45,000 to 65,000 clones, roughly 91% of them found a single time. Approximately 1% of the sample belongs to the ten largest clones. This specimen's time point label, per the study, means: pre-reinfection, 55 to 20 weeks before reinfection detection. TCR sequencing was performed on the sorted cells directly ex vivo, without any in vitro expansion beforehand. Sequenced: naive CD8+ T cells sorted from blood. The sample's cell subset or site label, decoded: total naive CD8+CD45RO- T cells. The receptors originated from a man in his late teens or twenties with hepatitis C virus infection.

This chain uses TRBV27 with TRBJ2-3; tentative D call: TRBD2 (5 bases). CDR3 size: 14 residues. The V gene's germline CDR1 is MNHEY and CDR2 SMNVEV (reference sequence). V was trimmed by 5 bases and J by 1 base, leaving 10 bases between them. CDR3: CASSIIGGTDTQYF. The CDR3 DNA reads TGTGCCAGCAGTATCATCGGGGGCACAGATACGCAGTATTTT.

This clone was recorded a few times. V and J are TRBV4-1 and TRBJ1-2, with D tentatively TRBD1 (5 bases). The V and J ends lost 0 bases and 2 bases respectively, with 7 bases between them. The CDR3 is made up of 14 amino acids. Germline CDR1 MGHRA, CDR2 YSYEKL. The CDR3 is CASSQERGNYGYTF. The CDR3 bases are TGCGCCAGCAGCCAAGAACGGGGGAACTATGGCTACACCTTC.

This chain links TRBV7-2 with TRBJ2-3; TRBD2 matches at 12 bases. V lost 3 bases to trimming and J lost 4 bases; unmatched junction nucleotides: 5. There are 16 residues in the CDR3. The germline CDR1 and CDR2 sequences are SGHTA and FQGNSA. The CDR3 region has the DNA TGTGCCAGCAGCTTGCTAGCGGGGGGGCGTGCAGATACGCAGTATTTT. Its translation: CASSLLAGGRADTQYF.

A single count supports this clone. The V and J genes are TRBV20-1 and TRBJ2-3; no definite D call. Trimming pared 7 bases from V and 4 bases from J, leaving 3 bases between. This CDR3 spans 9 amino acids. Germline loops: CDR1 DFQATT, CDR2 SNEGSKA (reference sequence). CDR3 coding DNA: TGCAGTGTATCAGATACGCAGTATTTT. It translates to CSVSDTQYF.